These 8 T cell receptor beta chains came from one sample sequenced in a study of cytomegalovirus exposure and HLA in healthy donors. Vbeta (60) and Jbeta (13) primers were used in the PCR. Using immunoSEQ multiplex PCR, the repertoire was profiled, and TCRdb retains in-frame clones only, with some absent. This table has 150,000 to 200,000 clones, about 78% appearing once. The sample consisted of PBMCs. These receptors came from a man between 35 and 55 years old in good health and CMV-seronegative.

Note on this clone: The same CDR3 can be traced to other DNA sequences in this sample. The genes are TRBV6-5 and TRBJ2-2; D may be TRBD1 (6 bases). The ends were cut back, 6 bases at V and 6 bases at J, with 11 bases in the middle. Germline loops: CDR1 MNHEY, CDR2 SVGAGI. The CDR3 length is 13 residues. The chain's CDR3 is CASRPGVAGELFF. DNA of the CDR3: TGTGCCAGCAGGCCAGGGGTGGCCGGGGAGCTGTTTTTT.

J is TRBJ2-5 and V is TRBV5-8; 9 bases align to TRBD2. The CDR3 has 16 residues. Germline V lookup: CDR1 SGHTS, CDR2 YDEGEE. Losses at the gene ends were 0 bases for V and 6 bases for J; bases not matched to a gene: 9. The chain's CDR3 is CASSLAGAGGRKTQYF. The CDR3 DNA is TGTGCCAGCAGCTTGGCTGGAGCGGGGGGCAGGAAGACCCAGTACTTC.

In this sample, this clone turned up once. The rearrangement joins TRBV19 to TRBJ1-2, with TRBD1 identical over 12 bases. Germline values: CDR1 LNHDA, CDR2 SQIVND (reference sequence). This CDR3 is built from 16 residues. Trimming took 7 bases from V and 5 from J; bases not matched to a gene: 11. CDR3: CASTIGGQGAPYGYTF. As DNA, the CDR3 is TGTGCCAGTACTATCGGGGGACAGGGGGCGCCGTATGGCTACACCTTC.

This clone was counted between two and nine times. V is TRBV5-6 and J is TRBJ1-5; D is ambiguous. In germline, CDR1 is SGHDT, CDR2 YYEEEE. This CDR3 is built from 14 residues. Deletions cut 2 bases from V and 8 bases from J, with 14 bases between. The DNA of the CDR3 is TGTGCCAGCAGCTTATCCGGTCTCGGGGAGCCCCAGCATTTT. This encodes CASSLSGLGEPQHF.

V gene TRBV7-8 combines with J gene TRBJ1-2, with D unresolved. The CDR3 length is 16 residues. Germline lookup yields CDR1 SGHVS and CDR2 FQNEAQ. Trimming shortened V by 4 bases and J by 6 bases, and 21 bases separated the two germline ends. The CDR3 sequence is CASSSERGRTLDGYTF. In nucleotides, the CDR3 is TGTGCCAGCAGCTCGGAGCGCGGTAGGACTCTGGATGGCTACACCTTC.

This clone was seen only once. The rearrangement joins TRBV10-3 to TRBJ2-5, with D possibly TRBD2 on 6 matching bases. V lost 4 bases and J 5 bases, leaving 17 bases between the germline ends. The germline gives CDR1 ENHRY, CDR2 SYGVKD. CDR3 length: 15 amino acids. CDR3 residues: CAISGKSGTLETQYF. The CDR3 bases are TGTGCCATCAGTGGAAAGTCCGGGACTCTGGAGACCCAGTACTTC.

The chain's CDR3 is CASSPRDRVDTEAFF. In DNA form, the CDR3 reads TGTGCCAGCTCACCGCGGGACAGGGTGGACACTGAAGCTTTCTTT. V gene TRBV18 combines with J gene TRBJ1-1; 9 bases align to TRBD1. The CDR3 length is 15 residues. Germline V lookup: CDR1 KGHSH, CDR2 LQKENI. The V gene end was trimmed by 3 bases and the J gene end by 3 bases; junction bases not matched to a gene: 5.

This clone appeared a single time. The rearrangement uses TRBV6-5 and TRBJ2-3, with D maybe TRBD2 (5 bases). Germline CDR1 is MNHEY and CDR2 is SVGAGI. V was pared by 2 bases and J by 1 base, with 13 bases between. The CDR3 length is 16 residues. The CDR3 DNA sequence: TGTGCCAGCAGTTACGTACTAGAGGGCGGCACAGATACGCAGTATTTT. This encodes CASSYVLEGGTDTQYF.